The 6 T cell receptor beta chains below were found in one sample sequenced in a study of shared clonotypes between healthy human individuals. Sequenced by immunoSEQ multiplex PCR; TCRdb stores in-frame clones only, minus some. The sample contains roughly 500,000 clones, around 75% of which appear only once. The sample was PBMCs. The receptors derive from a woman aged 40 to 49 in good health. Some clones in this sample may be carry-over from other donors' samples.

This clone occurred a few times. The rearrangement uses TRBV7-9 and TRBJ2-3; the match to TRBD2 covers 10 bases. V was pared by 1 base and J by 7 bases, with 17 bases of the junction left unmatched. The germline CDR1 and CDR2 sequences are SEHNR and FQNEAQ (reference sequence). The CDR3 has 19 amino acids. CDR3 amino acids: CASSLGVGSKREGRNTQYF. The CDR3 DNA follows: TGTGCCAGCAGCTTAGGCGTAGGGTCAAAGCGGGAGGGCCGGAATACGCAGTATTTT. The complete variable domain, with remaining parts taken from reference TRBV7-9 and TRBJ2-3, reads DTGVSQNPRHKITKRGQNVTFRCDPISEHNRLYWYRQTLGQGPEFLTYFQNEAQLEKSRLLSDRFSAERPKGSFSTLEIQRTEQGDSAMYLCASSLGVGSKREGRNTQYFGPGTRLTVL.

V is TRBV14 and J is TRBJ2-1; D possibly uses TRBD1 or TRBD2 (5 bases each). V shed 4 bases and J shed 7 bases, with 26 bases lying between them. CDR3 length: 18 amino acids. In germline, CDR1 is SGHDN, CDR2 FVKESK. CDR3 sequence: CASSLITLGTLEVNEQFF. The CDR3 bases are TGTGCCAGCAGCCTAATCACCCTGGGGACCTTAGAGGTTAATGAGCAGTTCTTC.

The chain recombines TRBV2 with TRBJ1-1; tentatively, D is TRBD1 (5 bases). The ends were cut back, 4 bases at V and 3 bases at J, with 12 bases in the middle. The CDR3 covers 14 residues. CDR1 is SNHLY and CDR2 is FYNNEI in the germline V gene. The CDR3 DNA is TGTGCCAGCAGTGTGTCAGGGTCTGACACTGAAGCTTTCTTT. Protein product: CASSVSGSDTEAFF.

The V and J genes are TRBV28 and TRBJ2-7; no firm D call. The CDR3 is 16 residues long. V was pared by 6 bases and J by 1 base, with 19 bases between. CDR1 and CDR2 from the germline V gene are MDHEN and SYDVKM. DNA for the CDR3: TGTGCCAGCAGCGCCCCCAGCGCCGGCCAGTCCTACGAGCAGTACTTC. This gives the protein CASSAPSAGQSYEQYF. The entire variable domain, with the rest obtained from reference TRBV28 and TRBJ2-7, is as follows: DVKVTQSSRYLVKRTGEKVFLECVQDMDHENMFWYRQDPGLGLRLIYFSYDVKMKEKGDIPEGYSVSREKKERFSLILESASTNQTSMYLCASSAPSAGQSYEQYFGPGTRLTVT.

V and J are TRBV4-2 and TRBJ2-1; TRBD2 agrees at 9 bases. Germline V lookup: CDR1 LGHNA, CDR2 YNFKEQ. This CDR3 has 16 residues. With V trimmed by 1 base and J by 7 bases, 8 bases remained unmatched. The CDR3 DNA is TGTGCCAGCAGCCAAGGTTTAGCGGGAGTCTGGAATGAGCAGTTCTTC. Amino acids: CASSQGLAGVWNEQFF.

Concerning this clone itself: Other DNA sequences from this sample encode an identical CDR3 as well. The CDR3 DNA is TGCGCCAGCAGCCAAGGGGACTACTACAATGAGCAGTTCTTC. Amino acid sequence: CASSQGDYYNEQFF. V usage is TRBV4-1 and J usage is TRBJ2-1, with 7 bases matching TRBD2. The germline V gene has CDR1 MGHRA and CDR2 YSYEKL. The V and J ends lost 1 base and 3 bases, in that order; junction bases with no gene match: 0. The CDR3 runs to 14 residues.